These 7 T cell receptor beta chains were sequenced from one sample in a study of blood T cell repertoires in COVID-19. Produced via immunoSEQ multiplex PCR; TCRdb's table is partial and in-frame only. The profile shows about 240,000 clones, approximately 82% of them singletons. Sequencing was carried out using peripheral blood. The receptors were gathered from a woman younger than 35 with acute or convalescent COVID-19.

The chain recombines TRBV7-2 with TRBJ2-3; unclear D gene. The CDR3 is made up of 12 amino acids. Trimming removed 2 bases from V and 11 bases from J, with 11 bases in between. Germline V lookup: CDR1 SGHTA, CDR2 FQGNSA. For the CDR3, the DNA is TGTGCCAGCAGCTTAAAGGCGGCCGAGCAGTATTTT. It codes for CASSLKAAEQYF.

This chain uses TRBV4-3 with TRBJ2-1; tentatively, D is TRBD2 (6 bases). V lost 3 bases, J lost 0 bases, and 27 bases lay in between. The CDR3 runs to 21 residues. Germline V CDR1 and CDR2: LGHNA, YSLEER. The DNA of the CDR3 is TGCGCCAGCAGCCAGAGGGCAATTTATCCCGGGGGTCCCAGCTCCTACAATGAGCAGTTCTTC. It translates to CASSQRAIYPGGPSSYNEQFF.

The gene calls are TRBV3-1 (or the pseudogene TRBV3-2) and TRBJ2-7; D is uncertain. The germline V gene encodes CDR1 LGHDT and CDR2 YNNKEL (reference sequence). V dropped 3 bases and J dropped 5 bases, with 5 bases sitting between them. The CDR3 runs 11 residues. This CDR3 is CASSQQNEQYF. The DNA for the CDR3 is TGTGCCAGCAGCCAGCAGAACGAGCAGTACTTC.

The chain carries TRBV4-3 and TRBJ2-7; 10 nucleotides align to TRBD1. Germline CDR1 and CDR2: LGHNA and YSLEER. With 4 bases clipped from V and 4 bases from J, the junction kept 7 bases outside the gene matches. The CDR3 contains 15 residues. The CDR3 reads CASSPRTGGGYEQYF. Here the CDR3 DNA reads TGCGCCAGCAGCCCCAGGACAGGGGGAGGATACGAGCAGTACTTC.

This chain connects TRBV5-4 to TRBJ2-7; 10 bases agree with TRBD1. This CDR3 comprises 16 residues. The trim removed 4 bases at V and 6 bases at J, leaving 13 bases unmatched. CDR1 and CDR2 from the germline V gene are SGHNT and YYREEE (reference sequence). CDR3 nucleotide sequence: TGTGCCAGCAGCCCAACGTCAGGACAGGGGGGGGTCGAGCAGTACTTC. Its protein is CASSPTSGQGGVEQYF.

The V and J genes are TRBV25-1 and TRBJ2-1, with 7 bases aligning to TRBD1. Germline trimming cut 1 base from V and 2 bases from J; bases unmatched to any gene: 5. The germline gives CDR1 MGHDK, CDR2 SYGVNS. The CDR3 loop spans 16 amino acids. CDR3 DNA sequence: TGTGCCAGCAGTGAATCAGGGGGAGCCCCCTACAATGAGCAGTTCTTC. It is translated as CASSESGGAPYNEQFF.

The chain links TRBV7-2 to TRBJ2-1, with TRBD2 matching over 12 bases. The V and J ends lost 4 bases and 12 bases, in that order; junction bases with no gene match: 16. The length of the CDR3 is 17 residues. Germline CDR1 and CDR2: SGHTA and FQGNSA. CDR3 region: CASSSPRTSGTSGAQFF. CDR3 in DNA: TGTGCCAGCAGCTCGCCTCGGACTAGCGGGACGTCCGGGGCGCAGTTCTTC. The full variable domain, in which reference TRBV7-2 and TRBJ2-1 provide the parts outside the CDR3, is GAGVSQSPSNKVTEKGKDVELRCDPISGHTALYWYRQSLGQGLEFLIYFQGNSAPDKSGLPSDRFSAERTGGSVSTLTIQRTQQEDSAVYLCASSSPRTSGTSGAQFFGPGTRLTVL.